These T cell receptor beta chains were read from a single sample in a study of blood T cell repertoires in COVID-19. Clones were sequenced by immunoSEQ multiplex PCR, and TCRdb holds only the in-frame ones, with some missing. Of about 190,000 clones in the sample, under 90% were seen once. The material sequenced was peripheral blood. These receptor sequences come from a man between 60 and 75 years old with acute or convalescent COVID-19. The CDR3 runs from the conserved cysteine through the conserved F or W. A D gene is named only where the DNA matches it firmly. The size of a clone is reported for some rows only, either as once, few or many, or as a class for expanded clones.

V gene	clone size	D gene	J gene	CDR3 DNA	CDR3 protein
TRBV2	few	TRBD2	TRBJ2-3	TGTGCCAGCTTAGCGGGGAGCACAGATACGCAGTATTTT	CASLAGSTDTQYF
TRBV4-3	once	NA	TRBJ1-4	TGCGCCAGCAGCTACCGGCAGGGAACTAATGAAAAACTGTTTTTT	CASSYRQGTNEKLFF
TRBV5-1	NA	NA	TRBJ1-2	TGCGCCAGCAGCATAAACGGAGGGTCCGACTATGGCTACACCTTC	CASSINGGSDYGYTF
TRBV27	once	TRBD1	TRBJ2-2	TGTGCCAGCAGTTTTTGGCAGGGGGCGAACACCGGGGAGCTGTTTTTT	CASSFWQGANTGELFF
TRBV4-2	NA	TRBD1	TRBJ1-6	TGTGCCAGCAGCCAAGATTTCGGGACAGGCTCCTATTCACCCCTCCACTTT	CASSQDFGTGSYSPLHF
TRBV24-1	NA	TRBD2	TRBJ2-1	TGTGCCACCACAGGGACTAGCGGGGCTAGCTCCTACAATGAGCAGTTCTTC	CATTGTSGASSYNEQFF
TRBV30	NA	NA	TRBJ1-1	TGTGCCTGGAGTGTAAATACAGGTGGCAGAACAACCAAGAACACTGAAGCTTTCTTT	CAWSVNTGGRTTKNTEAFF
TRBV2	NA	TRBD1	TRBJ1-5	TGTGCCAGCAGCCCGGGGACAGGGTATCAGCCCCAGCATTTT	CASSPGTGYQPQHF
TRBV6-4	few	NA	TRBJ2-3	TGTGCCAGCAGTGAAGACGGGAGTACAGATACGCAGTATTTT	CASSEDGSTDTQYF
TRBV6-5	NA	NA	TRBJ1-5	TGTGCCAGCAGCTATACCCAGGATAGCAATCAGCCCCAGCATTTT	CASSYTQDSNQPQHF
TRBV6-1	NA	NA	TRBJ1-1	TGTGCCAGCAGTGAATGGGGGACAACTGAAGCTTTCTTT	CASSEWGTTEAFF
TRBV7-8	few	TRBD1	TRBJ1-2	TGTGCCAGCAGCTTAGGACAGGGACCCGTCGGCTACACCTTC	CASSLGQGPVGYTF
TRBV7-3	NA	NA	TRBJ2-5	TGTGCCAGCAGCCAGAGGAAGGAAGAGACCCAGTACTTC	CASSQRKEETQYF
TRBV9	NA	NA	TRBJ2-2	TGTGCCAGCAGCGTGAGCTCAGGGACTACCGGGGAGCTGTTTTTT	CASSVSSGTTGELFF
TRBV18	NA	TRBD1	TRBJ1-1	TGTGCCAGCTCACCCTCTCGACAGGGCAAAGGGAACACTGAAGCTTTCTTT	CASSPSRQGKGNTEAFF
TRBV15	NA	TRBD1	TRBJ2-7	TGTGCCACCAGCAGGAACCGGGGACAGGGGGACTCCTACGAGCAGTACTTC	CATSRNRGQGDSYEQYF
TRBV5-1	NA	NA	TRBJ2-2	TGCGCCAGCAGCTTGGTTCAGACGAACACCGGGGAGCTGTTTTTT	CASSLVQTNTGELFF
TRBV21-1	NA	NA	TRBJ1-2	TGTGCCAGCAGCAGGAACAGCAAGTATGGCTACACCTTC	CASSRNSKYGYTF
TRBV7-9	NA	TRBD1	TRBJ2-2	TGTGCCAGCAGCACAAACAGGGGCGACACCGGGGAGCTGTTTTTT	CASSTNRGDTGELFF
TRBV3-1/TRBV3-2	NA	TRBD2	TRBJ2-2	TGTGCCAGCAGCCAAGGACTAGCGGGAGTGGGCCTCCCCGGGGAGCTGTTTTTT	CASSQGLAGVGLPGELFF
TRBV27	few	NA	TRBJ1-2	TGTGCCAGCAGTGCCTTGACAGGCGACACACTTATTTATGGCTACACCTTC	CASSALTGDTLIYGYTF
TRBV15	NA	NA	TRBJ1-5	TGTGCCACATCCGATATTGGCGGCCCCCAGCATTTT	CATSDIGGPQHF
TRBV14	NA	NA	TRBJ1-6	TGTGCCAGCAGCCAAGAATCGATAGCCCTCCACTTT	CASSQESIALHF
TRBV5-6	NA	NA	TRBJ2-7	TGTGCCAGCAGCTTGGCCGCCGGACAGAGCTCCTACGAGCAGTACTTC	CASSLAAGQSSYEQYF
TRBV27	NA	NA	TRBJ1-3	TGTGCCAGCACCCCTCAGGGACTCACCTCTGGAAACACCATATATTTT	CASTPQGLTSGNTIYF
TRBV5-4	once	TRBD1	TRBJ2-5	TGTGCCAGCAGCCTGGACAGGCTGATAGAGACCCAGTACTTC	CASSLDRLIETQYF
TRBV20-1	NA	NA	TRBJ2-7	TGCAGTGCTAGTGTGGCGGGACTTTACGAGCAGTACTTC	CSASVAGLYEQYF
TRBV6-2/TRBV6-3	once	NA	TRBJ2-3	TGTGCCAGCAGTTACTCGAGGCTAGAGACTTCCCTTACAGATACGCAGTATTTT	CASSYSRLETSLTDTQYF
TRBV11-2	NA	NA	TRBJ1-3	TGTGCCAGCAGCTTGGATAGCCATTTTGGAAACACCATATATTTT	CASSLDSHFGNTIYF
TRBV4-2	once	TRBD2	TRBJ2-7	TGTGCCAGCAGCCAAGTTGCCCTAGCGGGGGGCATCTCCTACGAGCAGTACTTC	CASSQVALAGGISYEQYF
TRBV6-4	NA	NA	TRBJ2-7	TGTGCCAGCCTGGAGCAGTACTTC	CASLEQYF
TRBV2	NA	TRBD2	TRBJ2-7	TGTGCCAGCAGAGCGGGAACCGGGTACGAGCAGTACTTC	CASRAGTGYEQYF
TRBV6-6	NA	TRBD2	TRBJ2-1	TGTGCCAGCAGTTACTCTACGGGAGGATCCTACAATGAGCAGTTCTTC	CASSYSTGGSYNEQFF
TRBV4-1	NA	NA	TRBJ2-5	TGCGCCAGCAGCCAAAAGATTAGACAAGAGACCCAGTACTTC	CASSQKIRQETQYF
TRBV3-1/TRBV3-2	NA	NA	TRBJ2-3	TGTGCCAGCAGTAATGGGGGGGCCCTGGGGGATACGCAGTATTTT	CASSNGGALGDTQYF
TRBV7-8	NA	TRBD1	TRBJ1-5	TGTGCCAGCAGCATGTGGACAGGGGGTAGTAGCAATCAGCCCCAGCATTTT	CASSMWTGGSSNQPQHF
TRBV3-1/TRBV3-2	NA	TRBD2	TRBJ2-1	TGTGCCAGCAGCCCGACTAGCGGGGGGCAGGGATACAATGAGCAGTTCTTC	CASSPTSGGQGYNEQFF
TRBV18	NA	NA	TRBJ1-4	TGTGCCAGCTCACCGACAGTCTCCGCTGAAAAACTGTTTTTT	CASSPTVSAEKLFF
TRBV18	NA	TRBD1	TRBJ1-5	TGTGCCAGCTCACCAGGGACAGTTTATAGCAATCAGCCCCAGCATTTT	CASSPGTVYSNQPQHF
TRBV9	NA	NA	TRBJ1-2	TGTGCCAGCAGCGGACATGGGGGCGGCGATGGCTACACCTTC	CASSGHGGGDGYTF